Below are 9 T cell receptor beta chains sequenced from a single sample in a study of beta chain features in type 1 diabetes. General study results and limits: Shortening that was moderate but significant affected the TCRB CDR3s of Type 1 diabetes patients in all four CD4+ subsets.

These receptors have no known antigen. Of the isolated RNA, all was reverse transcribed, and so the sequenced material was expressed TCRB transcripts. Generated by immunoSEQ multiplex PCR, the TCRdb table keeps only in-frame clones and is missing some. The data show about 150,000 clones, roughly 8% seen once. Sequenced material: central memory CD4+ T cells from blood. The receptors derive from a man between 18 and 29 years old with type 1 diabetes.

This clone was seen more than once but under ten times. The chain employs TRBV27 and TRBJ1-2; 9 nucleotides agree with TRBD1. This CDR3 has 13 residues. Germline-derived CDR1 and CDR2 are MNHEY and SMNVEV (reference sequence). Germline trimming cut 4 bases from V and 6 bases from J; bases unmatched to any gene: 3. CDR3 nucleotides: TGTGCCAGCAGTTCCCGGACAGGGGATGGCTACACCTTC. Translation: CASSSRTGDGYTF.

This clone was detected a few times. The chain recombines TRBV7-9 with TRBJ2-3; TRBD2 agrees at 8 bases. This CDR3 is built from 17 residues. Germline values: CDR1 SEHNR, CDR2 FQNEAQ (reference sequence). V shed 3 bases, J shed 4 bases, and the junction held 12 bases outside the gene matches. The CDR3 coding sequence is TGTGCCAGCAGCTTGCCACCTAGCGGGCCAGAGGCAGATACGCAGTATTTT. It codes for CASSLPPSGPEADTQYF.

There are a few counts of this clone. The chain couples TRBV30 to TRBJ2-3; 7 nucleotides match TRBD2. Germline lookup yields CDR1 GTSNPN and CDR2 SVGIG (reference sequence). The CDR3 length is 12 residues. Trimming at V came to 8 bases and at J to 5 bases, leaving 7 bases not matched to a gene. The CDR3 DNA reads as TGTGCCCATGGGGAGGGGCGAGATACGCAGTATTTT. Translated, it gives CAHGEGRDTQYF. Together with reference TRBV30 and TRBJ2-3, the CDR3 gives the full variable domain: SQTIHQWPATLVQPVGSPLSLECTVEGTSNPNLYWYRQAAGRGLQLLFYSVGIGQISSEVPQNLSASRPQDRQFILSSKKLLLSDSGFYLCAHGEGRDTQYFGPGTRLTVL.

V is TRBV7-9 and J is TRBJ2-3; maybe TRBD2 (5 bases). CDR3 length: 13 amino acids. The germline V gene encodes CDR1 SEHNR and CDR2 FQNEAQ (reference sequence). With 0 bases removed from V and 6 bases from J, the gap between germline ends came to 7 bases. As DNA, the CDR3 is TGTGCCAGCAGCTTAGCGGGAGTGGATACGCAGTATTTT. Amino acids: CASSLAGVDTQYF. Full variable domain (missing parts from reference TRBV7-9 and TRBJ2-3): DTGVSQNPRHKITKRGQNVTFRCDPISEHNRLYWYRQTLGQGPEFLTYFQNEAQLEKSRLLSDRFSAERPKGSFSTLEIQRTEQGDSAMYLCASSLAGVDTQYFGPGTRLTVL.

In nucleotides, the CDR3 is TGTGCCAGCAGTCGTCGGCTAGCGGGGGCTAACAATGAGCAGTTCTTC. Protein product: CASSRRLAGANNEQFF. The V and J genes are TRBV27 and TRBJ2-1, with 10 bases identical to TRBD2. The CDR3 is 16 residues long. Germline lookup yields CDR1 MNHEY and CDR2 SMNVEV (reference sequence). The trim removed 5 bases at V and 5 bases at J, leaving 9 bases unmatched.

The rearrangement uses TRBV5-6 and TRBJ2-2, with TRBD1 matching over 12 bases. The germline gives CDR1 SGHDT, CDR2 YYEEEE. Trimming removed 5 bases from V and 8 bases from J; junction bases left unmatched: 7. The CDR3 has 15 residues. CDR3 region: CASRGTGGVWGELFF. As DNA, the CDR3 is TGTGCCAGCAGAGGGACAGGGGGCGTCTGGGGGGAGCTGTTTTTT.

This clone showed up just a few times. The V gene is TRBV6-5, the J gene TRBJ2-7; 7 bases agree with TRBD1. Germline values: CDR1 MNHEY, CDR2 SVGAGI. This CDR3 contains 13 residues. The V segment lost 5 bases and the J segment 3 bases; nucleotides outside the gene matches: 4. In nucleotides, the CDR3 is TGTGCCAGCAGTATGGGACAGAACTACGAGCAGTACTTC. It translates to CASSMGQNYEQYF.

This clone turned up a few times. The J gene is TRBJ2-1, the V gene TRBV7-2; possible D gene TRBD1, 6 bases. This CDR3 has 12 amino acids. Trimming left V 1 base short and J 15 bases short, with 13 bases between. Per the germline V gene, CDR1 is SGHTA and CDR2 is FQGNSA. The CDR3, as DNA: TGTGCCAGCAGCTTAGAGGAAGGGGGACGGTTCTTC. Translated: CASSLEEGGRFF.

The chain has TRBV5-1 and TRBJ2-3, with 9 bases aligning to TRBD1. V gave up 2 bases and J gave up 4 bases; unmatched junction bases: 5. The germline gives CDR1 SGHRS, CDR2 YFSETQ. The CDR3 is 15 residues long. CDR3 in amino acids: CASSFGTGLADTQYF. CDR3 nucleotides: TGCGCCAGCAGCTTCGGGACAGGGCTAGCAGATACGCAGTATTTT.